The 14 T cell receptor beta chains listed next were all sequenced from one sample in a study of shared clonotypes between healthy human individuals. Only in-frame clones appear in the TCRdb table, and some are missing; sequencing was by immunoSEQ multiplex PCR. The sample has roughly 2 million clones; 85% to 95% are singletons. Specimen: naive CD4+ T cells sorted from blood. Subset meaning: CD45RA+ positively selected. Receptor source: a man younger than 35 in good health.

This chain joins TRBV7-9 and TRBJ2-1; 11 bases are a match to TRBD1. J was trimmed by 5 bases and V by 3 bases; bases with no gene match: 3. This CDR3 contains 15 residues. CDR1 and CDR2 from the germline V gene are SEHNR and FQNEAQ (reference sequence). CDR3 in DNA: TGTGCCAGCAGCTTTGGGACAGGGGGAAACAATGAGCAGTTCTTC. It translates to CASSFGTGGNNEQFF.

The V and J genes are TRBV5-1 and TRBJ2-7; no firm D call. The V and J ends lost 0 bases and 7 bases respectively, with 8 bases between them. The CDR3 spans 12 residues. The germline V gene encodes CDR1 SGHRS and CDR2 YFSETQ. The CDR3 protein is CASSLDLWEQYF. CDR3 bases: TGCGCCAGCAGCTTGGATCTGTGGGAGCAGTACTTC.

This clone occurred once. The V and J genes are TRBV28 and TRBJ2-1, with D tentatively TRBD1 or TRBD2 (5 bases each). The CDR3 consists of 14 residues. Germline V gives CDR1 MDHEN, CDR2 SYDVKM. Trimming cost V 2 bases and J 5 bases, with 10 bases left between them. CDR3: CASSLGGPHNEQFF. The CDR3 nucleotides are TGTGCCAGCAGTTTAGGGGGACCTCACAATGAGCAGTTCTTC.

This chain links TRBV7-9 with TRBJ2-3; D gene ambiguous. Germline-derived CDR1 and CDR2 are SEHNR and FQNEAQ (reference sequence). Trimming left V 2 bases short and J 4 bases short, with 4 bases between. The length of the CDR3 is 12 residues. CDR3 in DNA: TGTGCCAGCAGCTTAAGGGCAGATACGCAGTATTTT. Translation gives CASSLRADTQYF.

This clone was found once. The chain links TRBV10-2 to TRBJ2-7; D gene ambiguous. V was pared by 3 bases and J by 6 bases, with 12 bases between. The V gene's germline CDR1 is WSHSY and CDR2 SAAADI. This CDR3 spans 13 amino acids. The CDR3 DNA follows: TGCGCCAGCAGTGATCGGGCCACCTTCGAGCAGTACTTC. It translates to CASSDRATFEQYF.

The chain links TRBV7-2 to TRBJ2-3, with 8 bases fitting TRBD2. The CDR3 covers 16 residues. The germline V gene has CDR1 SGHTA and CDR2 FQGNSA. After removal of 4 bases from V and 5 bases from J, the junction contained 11 bases not matched to a gene. The CDR3 DNA follows: TGTGCCAGCAGCTGGCTCGGGCGGGGGGACCTAGATACGCAGTATTTT. This codes for CASSWLGRGDLDTQYF.

The chain has TRBV27 and TRBJ1-6, with D unclear. CDR1 and CDR2 from the germline V gene are MNHEY and SMNVEV (reference sequence). V gave up 6 bases and J gave up 7 bases, with 13 bases separating them. The CDR3 is made up of 14 amino acids. CDR3 protein: CASSWGLGNSPLHF. The CDR3, as DNA: TGTGCCAGCAGCTGGGGTTTGGGAAATTCACCCCTCCACTTT.

This clone appeared a single time. The rearrangement joins TRBV5-5 to TRBJ2-3; D is unresolved. The CDR3 sequence is 13 residues long. V was clipped by 2 bases and J by 5 bases, with 9 bases between them. Germline assignment: CDR1 SGHKS and CDR2 YYEKEE (reference sequence). In nucleotides, the CDR3 is TGTGCCAGCAGCTTAGGCCCGGGAGATACGCAGTATTTT. It encodes CASSLGPGDTQYF.

The chain combines TRBV27 with TRBJ1-6; D may be TRBD1 (5 bases). The ends were cut back, 0 bases at V and 9 bases at J, with 18 bases in the middle. CDR1 and CDR2 (germline): MNHEY, SMNVEV (reference sequence). The CDR3 sequence is 17 residues long. The CDR3: CASSLSIGSGVASPLHF. Written as DNA, the CDR3 is TGTGCCAGCAGTTTATCGATAGGATCGGGGGTCGCTTCACCCCTCCACTTT.

This chain connects TRBV2 to TRBJ2-1, with a possible D match to TRBD1 (6 bases). Trimming pared 7 bases from V and 2 bases from J, leaving 12 bases between. The length of the CDR3 is 14 residues. Germline lookup yields CDR1 SNHLY and CDR2 FYNNEI. The CDR3 sequence: CASIRQDPYNEQFF. The CDR3 DNA reads as TGTGCCAGCATAAGACAGGATCCCTACAATGAGCAGTTCTTC. The full variable domain, in which reference TRBV2 and TRBJ2-1 provide the parts outside the CDR3, is EPEVTQTPSHQVTQMGQEVILRCVPISNHLYFYWYRQILGQKVEFLVSFYNNEISEKSEIFDDQFSVERPDGSNFTLKIRSTKLEDSAMYFCASIRQDPYNEQFFGPGTRLTVL.

V gene TRBV6-6 combines with J gene TRBJ1-5; a weak D match, TRBD1 (5 bases). V was shortened by 5 bases and J by 2 bases, with 16 bases between the two germline ends. There are 16 residues in the CDR3. Germline values: CDR1 MNHNY, CDR2 SVGAGI (reference sequence). CDR3 in amino acids: CASSPSRGDGNQPQHF. The CDR3 bases are TGTGCCAGCAGTCCCAGTCGAGGGGATGGCAATCAGCCCCAGCATTTT.

V usage is TRBV5-1 and J usage is TRBJ1-6, with D unclear. From germline, CDR1 is SGHRS and CDR2 YFSETQ. Trimming took 3 bases from V and 9 from J, leaving 10 bases between them. This CDR3 region has 13 residues. Here the CDR3 DNA reads TGCGCCAGCAGCTCGGACCTGGGTTCACCCCTCCACTTT. Its translation: CASSSDLGSPLHF. The full variable domain, with the rest looked up from reference TRBV5-1 and TRBJ1-6, is KAGVTQTPRYLIKTRGQQVTLSCSPISGHRSVSWYQQTPGQGLQFLFEYFSETQRNKGNFPGRFSGRQFSNSRSEMNVSTLELGDSALYLCASSSDLGSPLHFGNGTRLTVT.

This sequence joins TRBV27 and TRBJ1-1; D gene uncertain. V was cut by 6 bases and J by 11 bases, with 19 bases left in between. The CDR3 has 13 amino acids. Germline V gene sequence: CDR1 MNHEY, CDR2 SMNVEV (reference sequence). Here the CDR3 DNA reads TGTGCCAGCAGATACCTTAGTTCAGGCGAGGCTTTCTTT. Its translation is CASRYLSSGEAFF.

In this sample, this clone turned up once. This sequence joins TRBV6-1 and TRBJ1-5, with D uncertain. CDR1 is MNHNS and CDR2 is SASEGT in the germline V gene. V dropped 8 bases and J dropped 6 bases, with 17 bases sitting between them. This CDR3 comprises 14 residues. DNA for the CDR3: TGTGCCAGCCGCGGGCTTCAGGCGGGTCAGCCCCAGCATTTT. Its protein is CASRGLQAGQPQHF.